This paragraph reports one T cell receptor (beta chain). What it recognizes is unknown. Individuals who donated were healthy Caucasians from Russia aged roughly 6 to 100. The CDR3 contains 11 residues. V was shortened by 4 bases and J by 6 bases, with 7 bases between the two germline ends. The germline CDR1 and CDR2 sequences are DFQATT and SNEGSKA (reference sequence). The data were obtained in a study of blood T cells in healthy people across ages. Study-level information: Per two T cells, about one barcoded beta molecule was captured through template switching.

Primers used in a second PCR of roughly 6 to 11 cycles were a sample-barcoded 5' primer and a J-beta primer mix. A single record per CDR3 protein comes from TCRdb applying MiXCR to the 5' RACE reads. The table has about 640,000 distinct CDR3 sequences, roughly 50% seen once; the top ten hold 35% to 40%. Study-wide results and caveats: Higher naive T cell percentage went strongly together with higher TCR beta diversity.

Sequencing was done on a sample of blood. The receptor's source is a man aged 60-69 years in good health. The chain links TRBV20-1 to TRBJ2-1; D gene unclear. DNA of the CDR3: TGCAGTGCTAAGGAGTTCAATGAGCAGTTCTTC. Translating gives CSAKEFNEQFF.